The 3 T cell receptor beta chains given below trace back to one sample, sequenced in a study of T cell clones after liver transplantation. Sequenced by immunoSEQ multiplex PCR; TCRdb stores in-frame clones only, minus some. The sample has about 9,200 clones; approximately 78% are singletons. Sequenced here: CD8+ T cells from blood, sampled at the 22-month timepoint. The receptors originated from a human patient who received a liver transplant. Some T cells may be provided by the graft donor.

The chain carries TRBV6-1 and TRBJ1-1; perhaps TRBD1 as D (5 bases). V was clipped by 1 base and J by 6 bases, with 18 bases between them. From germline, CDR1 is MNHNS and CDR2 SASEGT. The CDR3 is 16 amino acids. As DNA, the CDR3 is TGTGCCAGCAGTGAAGGGGCACCGGGGGTCGGGGCTGAAGCTTTCTTT. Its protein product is CASSEGAPGVGAEAFF.

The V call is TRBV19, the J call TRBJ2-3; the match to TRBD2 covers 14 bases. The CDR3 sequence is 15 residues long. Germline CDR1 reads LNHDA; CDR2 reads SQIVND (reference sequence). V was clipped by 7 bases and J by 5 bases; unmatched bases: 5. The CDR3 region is CASTRLAGGQDTQYF. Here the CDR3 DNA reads TGTGCCAGTACGCGACTAGCGGGGGGGCAAGATACGCAGTATTTT.

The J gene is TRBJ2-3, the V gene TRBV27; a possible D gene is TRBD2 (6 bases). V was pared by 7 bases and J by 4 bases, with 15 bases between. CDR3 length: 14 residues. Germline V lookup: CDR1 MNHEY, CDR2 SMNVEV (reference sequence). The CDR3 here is CASTPGASADTQYF. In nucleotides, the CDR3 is TGTGCCAGCACCCCCGGAGCTAGCGCAGATACGCAGTATTTT.